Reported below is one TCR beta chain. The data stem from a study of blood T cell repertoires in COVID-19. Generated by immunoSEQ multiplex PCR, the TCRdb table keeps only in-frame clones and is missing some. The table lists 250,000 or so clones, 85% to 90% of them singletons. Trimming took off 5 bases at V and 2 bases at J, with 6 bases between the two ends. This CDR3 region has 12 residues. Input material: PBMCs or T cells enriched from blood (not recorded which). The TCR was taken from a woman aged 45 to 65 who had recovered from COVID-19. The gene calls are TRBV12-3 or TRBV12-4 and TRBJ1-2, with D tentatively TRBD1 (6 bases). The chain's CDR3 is CASSTGNYGYTF. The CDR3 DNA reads TGTGCCAGCAGTACAGGGAACTATGGCTACACCTTC.